A selection of T cell receptor beta chains follows, all from one sample in a study of blood T cell repertoires in COVID-19. Sequenced by immunoSEQ multiplex PCR; TCRdb stores in-frame clones only, minus some. The sample has about 71,000 clones, 80% to 90% seen once. The sequencing input was peripheral blood. These receptors all come from a man aged 45-60 years with acute or convalescent COVID-19. Each CDR3 is given with its conserved first and last residue. A D gene is named only where the DNA matches it firmly. Rows may omit the clone size; those that give it use once, few, many or a size class.

d_call	clone_size	v_call	j_call	cdr3_aa	cdr3_nt
NA	NA	TRBV18	TRBJ2-4	CASSPPPGGVQYF	TGTGCCAGCTCACCACCACCTGGGGGCGTTCAGTACTTC
TRBD2	NA	TRBV28	TRBJ2-5	CASSLLAGGVETQYF	TGTGCCAGCAGTTTATTGGCGGGAGGGGTAGAGACCCAGTACTTC
NA	NA	TRBV12-2	TRBJ1-6	CASRSTGERAPLHF	TGTGCAAGTCGCTCGACAGGGGAAAGAGCACCCCTCCACTTT
TRBD1	many	TRBV27	TRBJ1-4	CASRQGTQGYNEKLFF	TGTGCCAGCAGACAGGGGACCCAAGGATATAATGAAAAACTGTTTTTT
NA	NA	TRBV5-1	TRBJ1-6	CASSLRGADSPLHF	TGCGCCAGCAGCTTGCGGGGGGCTGATTCACCCCTCCACTTT
NA	NA	TRBV27	TRBJ2-2	CASQAGLTGELFF	TGTGCCAGCCAAGCGGGCCTGACCGGGGAGCTGTTTTTT
NA	NA	TRBV6-6	TRBJ1-5	CASKKEGLGQPQHF	TGTGCCAGCAAAAAGGAGGGGTTAGGACAGCCCCAGCATTTT
TRBD2	NA	TRBV19	TRBJ2-1	CASRPREGLVTVNEQFF	TGTGCCAGTAGGCCGCGGGAGGGCCTTGTAACTGTGAATGAGCAGTTCTTC
NA	NA	TRBV20-1	TRBJ1-2	CSASDSPGGYTF	TGCAGTGCTAGTGATTCTCCGGGGGGCTACACCTTC
TRBD1	once	TRBV18	TRBJ1-5	CASSPDRGAQPQHF	TGTGCCAGCTCACCCGACAGGGGTGCTCAGCCCCAGCATTTT
NA	NA	TRBV3-1/TRBV3-2	TRBJ1-5	CASSPTNSNQPQHF	TGTGCCAGCAGCCCCACCAACAGTAACCAGCCCCAGCATTTT